This T cell receptor (beta chain) is from a study of vaccination and CD4 T cells after COVID-19. Comments on this clonotype: The antigen is not known.

With the Oncomine TCR Beta short-read assay, DNA from cultured CD4+ T cells was sequenced. TCRdb re-analysed the PCR reads in MiXCR, keeping a single row per CDR3 protein. The sample lists about 12,000 distinct CDR3 sequences, over 40% occurring once. Treatment reported: roughly nine-day PBMC culture with coronavirus spike peptide pools or control peptides (ViraFEST assay). The CDR3 spans 15 residues. Germline trimming cut 3 bases from V and 7 bases from J; bases unmatched to any gene: 3. Per germline, CDR1 SGDLS and CDR2 YYNGEE. The sequencing input was CD4+ T cells from blood, cultured in vitro. This TCR was sampled from a human donor who had recovered from COVID-19. The V call is TRBV9, the J call TRBJ1-6, with 11 bases matching TRBD1. The CDR3 is CASSAGQGGNSPLHF. CDR3 in DNA: TGTGCCAGCAGCGCGGGACAGGGGGGAAATTCACCCCTCCACTTT.